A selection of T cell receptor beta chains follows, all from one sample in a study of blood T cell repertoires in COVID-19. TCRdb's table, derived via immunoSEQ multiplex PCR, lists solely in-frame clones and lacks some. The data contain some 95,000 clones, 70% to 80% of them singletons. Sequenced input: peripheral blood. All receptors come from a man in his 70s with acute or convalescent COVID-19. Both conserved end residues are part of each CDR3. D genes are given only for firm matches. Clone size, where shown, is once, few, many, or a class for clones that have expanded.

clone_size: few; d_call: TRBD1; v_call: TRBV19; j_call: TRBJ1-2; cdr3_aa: CASRQGFFNYGYTF; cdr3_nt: TGTGCCAGTCGACAGGGGTTCTTCAACTATGGCTACACCTTC
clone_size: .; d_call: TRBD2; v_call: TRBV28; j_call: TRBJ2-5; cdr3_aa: CASSGAGAGHQETQYF; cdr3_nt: TGTGCCAGCAGTGGGGCGGGAGCGGGGCACCAAGAGACCCAGTACTTC
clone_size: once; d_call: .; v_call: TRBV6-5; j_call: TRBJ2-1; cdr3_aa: CASSEGYTYNEQFF; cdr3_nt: TGTGCCAGCAGCGAGGGTTACACCTACAATGAGCAGTTCTTC
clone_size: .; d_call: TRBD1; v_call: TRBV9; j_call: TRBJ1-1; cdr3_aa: CASSRDRAGGTEAFF; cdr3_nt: TGTGCCAGCAGCCGAGACAGGGCCGGGGGCACTGAAGCTTTCTTT
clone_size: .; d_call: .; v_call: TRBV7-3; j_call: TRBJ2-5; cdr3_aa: CASSFGVVGETQYF; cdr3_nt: TGTGCCAGCAGCTTCGGGGTCGTGGGGGAGACCCAGTACTTC
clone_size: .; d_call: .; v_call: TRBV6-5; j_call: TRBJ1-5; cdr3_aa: CASSSSWREGNQPQHF; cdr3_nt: TGTGCCAGCAGTTCCTCATGGCGGGAGGGGAATCAGCCCCAGCATTTT
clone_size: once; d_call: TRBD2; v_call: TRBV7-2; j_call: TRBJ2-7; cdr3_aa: CASSHTSGFEQYF; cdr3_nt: TGTGCCAGCAGCCATACTAGCGGGTTCGAGCAGTACTTC
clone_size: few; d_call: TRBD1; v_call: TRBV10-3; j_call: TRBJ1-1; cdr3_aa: CAISDLDRRNTEAFF; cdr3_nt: TGTGCCATCAGTGATCTGGACAGGAGGAACACTGAAGCTTTCTTT
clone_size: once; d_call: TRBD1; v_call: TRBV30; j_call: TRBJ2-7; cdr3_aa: CAWSVKRTGEIRDEQYF; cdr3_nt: TGTGCCTGGAGTGTAAAGCGGACAGGGGAGATACGGGACGAGCAGTACTTC
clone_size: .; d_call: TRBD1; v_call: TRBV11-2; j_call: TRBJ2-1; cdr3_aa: CASSPDTGGADNEQFF; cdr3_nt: TGTGCCAGCAGCCCCGATACAGGGGGCGCCGACAATGAGCAGTTCTTC
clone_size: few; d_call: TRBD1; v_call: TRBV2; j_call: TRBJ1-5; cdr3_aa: CASRQGPDQPQHF; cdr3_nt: TGTGCCAGCAGACAGGGGCCGGATCAGCCCCAGCATTTT
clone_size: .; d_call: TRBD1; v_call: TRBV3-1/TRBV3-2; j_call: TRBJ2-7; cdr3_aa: CASSQGTGGYEQYF; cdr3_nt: TGTGCCAGCAGCCAAGGGACAGGGGGCTACGAGCAGTACTTC
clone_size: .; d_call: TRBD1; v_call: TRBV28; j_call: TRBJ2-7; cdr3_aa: CASSYNLGDRPSYEQYF; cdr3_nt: TGTGCCAGCAGTTACAACCTAGGGGACAGGCCCTCCTACGAGCAGTACTTC
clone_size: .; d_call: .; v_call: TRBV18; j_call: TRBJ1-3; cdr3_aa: CASSPSQQGSGNTIYF; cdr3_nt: TGTGCCAGCTCACCATCCCAACAGGGTTCTGGAAACACCATATATTTT
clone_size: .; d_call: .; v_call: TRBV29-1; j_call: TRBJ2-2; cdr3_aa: CSAGQGNTGELFF; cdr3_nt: TGCAGCGCGGGGCAGGGGAACACCGGGGAGCTGTTTTTT
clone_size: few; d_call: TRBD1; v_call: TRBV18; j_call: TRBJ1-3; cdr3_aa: CASSPGGQGGNTIYF; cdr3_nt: TGTGCCAGCTCACCAGGAGGACAGGGTGGAAACACCATATATTTT
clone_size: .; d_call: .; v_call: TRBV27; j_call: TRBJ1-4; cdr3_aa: CASRTGSEKLFF; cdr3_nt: TGTGCCAGCAGAACAGGGAGTGAAAAACTGTTTTTT
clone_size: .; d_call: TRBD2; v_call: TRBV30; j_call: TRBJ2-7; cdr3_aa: CAWSGTSRWEQYF; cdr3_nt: TGTGCCTGGAGTGGGACTAGCCGCTGGGAGCAGTACTTC
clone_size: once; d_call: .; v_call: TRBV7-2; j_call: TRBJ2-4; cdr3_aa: CASSSVARDIQYF; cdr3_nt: TGTGCCAGCAGCTCAGTAGCGAGGGACATTCAGTACTTC
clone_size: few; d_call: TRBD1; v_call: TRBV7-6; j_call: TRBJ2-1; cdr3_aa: CASSLTGGGYNEQFF; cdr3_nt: TGTGCCAGCAGCTTGACAGGGGGTGGATACAATGAGCAGTTCTTC
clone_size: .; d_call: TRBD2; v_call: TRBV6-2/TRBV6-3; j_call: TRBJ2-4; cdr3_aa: CASSWFAGTSGIAKNIQYF; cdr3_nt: TGTGCCAGCAGTTGGTTCGCTGGGACTAGCGGGATAGCCAAAAACATTCAGTACTTC
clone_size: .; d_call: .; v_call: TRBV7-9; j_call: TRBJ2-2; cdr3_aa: CASTETPTNTGELFF; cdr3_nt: TGTGCCAGCACCGAGACACCTACGAACACCGGGGAGCTGTTTTTT
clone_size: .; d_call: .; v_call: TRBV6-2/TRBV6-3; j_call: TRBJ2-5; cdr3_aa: CASSYIQAETQYF; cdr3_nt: TGTGCCAGCAGTTACATTCAGGCGGAGACCCAGTACTTC
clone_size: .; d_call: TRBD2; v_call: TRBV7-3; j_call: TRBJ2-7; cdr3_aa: CASSLSGLADEQYF; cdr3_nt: TGTGCCAGCAGCTTATCGGGACTAGCGGACGAGCAGTACTTC
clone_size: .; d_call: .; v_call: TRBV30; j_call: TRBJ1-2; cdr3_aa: CAWSVLGRGYGYTF; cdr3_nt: TGTGCCTGGAGTGTACTGGGGAGGGGCTATGGCTACACCTTC
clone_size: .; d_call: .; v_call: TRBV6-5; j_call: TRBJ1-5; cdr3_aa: CASKPGQVNQPQHF; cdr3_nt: TGTGCCAGCAAACCAGGGCAGGTCAATCAGCCCCAGCATTTT
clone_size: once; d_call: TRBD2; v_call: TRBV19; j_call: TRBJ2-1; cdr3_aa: CASLLAGFSSYNEQFF; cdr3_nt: TGTGCCAGTCTTCTAGCGGGATTTTCCTCCTACAATGAGCAGTTCTTC
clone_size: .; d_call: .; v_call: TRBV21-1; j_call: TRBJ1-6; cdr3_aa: CASSPGHPLPLHF; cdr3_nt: TGTGCCAGCAGCCCGGGACACCCGCTTCCCCTCCACTTT
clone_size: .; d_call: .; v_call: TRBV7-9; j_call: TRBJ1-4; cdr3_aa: CASSLGRTGQTNEKLFF; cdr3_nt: TGTGCCAGCAGCTTAGGGCGTACTGGACAGACTAATGAAAAACTGTTTTTT
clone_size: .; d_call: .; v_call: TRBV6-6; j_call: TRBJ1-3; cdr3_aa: CASSPISTVSGNTIYF; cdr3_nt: TGTGCCAGCAGCCCTATTAGTACGGTTTCTGGAAACACCATATATTTT
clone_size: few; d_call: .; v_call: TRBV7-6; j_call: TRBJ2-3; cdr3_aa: CASSPDLGRALTDTQYF; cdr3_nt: TGTGCCAGCAGCCCCGATCTGGGCAGGGCCCTCACAGATACGCAGTATTTT
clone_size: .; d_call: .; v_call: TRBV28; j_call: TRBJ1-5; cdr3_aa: CASTDIPSLYSNQPQHF; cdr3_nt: TGTGCCAGCACAGACATCCCATCCCTTTATAGCAATCAGCCCCAGCATTTT
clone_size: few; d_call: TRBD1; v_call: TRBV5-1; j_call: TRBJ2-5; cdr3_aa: CASSSQQGPQETQYF; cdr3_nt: TGCGCCAGCAGCTCCCAACAGGGGCCGCAAGAGACCCAGTACTTC
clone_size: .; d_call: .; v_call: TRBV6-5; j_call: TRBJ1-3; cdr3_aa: CASTTLGRGNTIYF; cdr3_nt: TGTGCCAGCACCACGTTGGGCCGTGGAAACACCATATATTTT
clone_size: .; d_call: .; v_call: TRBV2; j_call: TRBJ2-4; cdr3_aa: CASQFLASVDIQYF; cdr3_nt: TGTGCCAGCCAATTTCTAGCGAGTGTGGACATTCAGTACTTC
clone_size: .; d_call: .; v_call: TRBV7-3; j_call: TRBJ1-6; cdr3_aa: CASSLGPGDNSPLHF; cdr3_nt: TGTGCCAGCAGCTTAGGGCCAGGGGACAATTCACCCCTCCACTTT
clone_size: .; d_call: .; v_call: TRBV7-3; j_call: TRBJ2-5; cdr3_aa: CASSLMLGTETQYF; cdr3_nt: TGTGCCAGCAGCTTAATGCTAGGCACCGAGACCCAGTACTTC